This T cell receptor beta chain was sequenced in a study of blood T cell repertoires in COVID-19. In the study overall: PBMCs, B-cell-depleted T cells, or T cells provided the cDNA or gDNA that made up the material.

The V end lost 5 bases, the J end lost 3 bases, and 14 bases lay between the germline ends. The CDR3 sequence is 15 residues long. Germline loops: CDR1 MDHEN, CDR2 SYDVKM. TCRdb's copy holds only in-frame clones and misses some; the assay was immunoSEQ multiplex PCR. The repertoire holds 250,000 to 400,000 clones, with 85% as singletons. Sequencing was carried out using PBMCs or T cells enriched from blood (not recorded which). The receptor's source is a woman in her 30s who had been exposed to COVID-19. The chain links TRBV28 to TRBJ1-3; D ambiguous. CDR3 nucleotides: TGTGCCAGCAGTGTGACGGGAACGAGTGGAAACACCATATATTTT. Amino acid sequence: CASSVTGTSGNTIYF.